These 23 T cell receptor beta chains originate from one sample sequenced in a study of regulatory T cells in long-lasting Graves disease. Regarding time point: persistent/refractory GD, antithyroid drugs over 5 years with positive TRAb. TCR sequences were obtained from RNA taken from PBMCs. Arm-PCR of CDR3 regions and iRepertoire HTBI primers were the basis on which TCR beta libraries were built. TCRdb itself ran the multiplex PCR reads through MiXCR, one entry per CDR3 protein. The sample lists about 470,000 distinct CDR3 sequences, less than 25% occurring once. The sample consisted of peripheral blood mononuclear cells (PBMCs), taken when the disease was refractory, from a patient treated with antithyroid drugs. Every receptor here comes from a female donor with Graves disease.

The gene calls are TRBV15 and TRBJ1-1; D ambiguous. Trimming removed 2 bases at V and 8 bases at J, with 15 bases between. The CDR3 covers 14 residues. Germline V gene data show CDR1 as LNHNV and CDR2 as YYDKDF (reference sequence). For the CDR3, the DNA is TGTGCCACCAGCAGAACCACAGAACCCCCCGAAGCTTTCTTT. This gives the protein CATSRTTEPPEAFF.

The chain links TRBV5-6 to TRBJ2-2, with D perhaps matching TRBD2 (5 bases). V lost 3 bases to trimming and J lost 6 bases, with 9 bases between them. Germline V gene data show CDR1 as SGHDT and CDR2 as YYEEEE. The CDR3 is 13 residues long. In DNA, the CDR3 is TGTGCCAGCAGCTCAGGAGGCGCCGGGGAGCTGTTTTTT. It specifies CASSSGGAGELFF.

This clonotype was found a few times. The chain joins TRBV20-1 to TRBJ2-5, with TRBD2 as a possible D gene (6 bases). In germline, CDR1 is DFQATT, CDR2 SNEGSKA (reference sequence). V lost 5 bases, J lost 2 bases, and 18 bases lay in between. This CDR3 is 15 amino acids long. CDR3: CSARIPRGKQETQYF. The CDR3 DNA follows: TGCAGTGCTCGTATCCCGCGGGGCAAACAAGAGACCCAGTACTTC.

This clonotype was counted many times. The chain links TRBV12-3 or TRBV12-4 to TRBJ2-5; D may be TRBD2 (6 bases). V was clipped by 6 bases and J by 5 bases, with 16 bases between them. The CDR3 runs to 14 residues. CDR3 sequence (DNA): TGTGCCAGCAGCCTGGACTCGGGGGAGGAGACCCAGTACTTC. Protein sequence: CASSLDSGEETQYF.

Here the CDR3 DNA reads TGTGCCAGCAGCCAAGGGAGAAATAGCAATCAGCCCCAGCATTTT. Amino acids: CASSQGRNSNQPQHF. The rearrangement joins TRBV3-1 to TRBJ1-5, with D uncertain. The CDR3 totals 15 residues. Germline-derived CDR1 and CDR2 are LGHDT and YNNKEL (reference sequence). V was trimmed by 1 base and J by 0 bases, leaving 7 bases between them. The variable domain in full, completed from reference TRBV3-1 and TRBJ1-5, reads DTAVSQTPKYLVTQMGNDKSIKCEQNLGHDTMYWYKQDSKKFLKIMFSYNNKELIINETVPNRFSPKSPDKAHLNLHINSLELGDSAVYFCASSQGRNSNQPQHFGDGTRLSIL.

The sample holds many counts of this clonotype. The V gene is TRBV5-1, the J gene TRBJ1-1; unclear D gene. The ends were cut back, 2 bases at V and 4 bases at J, with 9 bases in the middle. From germline, CDR1 is SGHRS and CDR2 YFSETQ. The CDR3 contains 13 residues. The CDR3 region is CASSFMGSTEAFF. CDR3 bases: TGCGCCAGCAGCTTTATGGGGTCCACTGAAGCTTTCTTT.

The rearrangement joins TRBV10-3 to TRBJ1-1; the D gene is possibly TRBD1 (5 bases). The V gene lost 11 bases and the J gene lost 10 bases, with 23 bases spanning the gap. The CDR3 has 13 amino acids. CDR1 is ENHRY, CDR2 SYGVKD, per germline. The CDR3 sequence is CASNSGTPWGAFF. In nucleotides, the CDR3 is TGTGCCTCTAATTCCGGGACCCCCTGGGGAGCTTTCTTT.

There are a few counts of this clonotype. The rearrangement uses TRBV5-1 and TRBJ2-1; weak D call: TRBD1 (9 bases). Germline V gives CDR1 SGHRS, CDR2 YFSETQ. CDR3 length: 19 residues. The ends were cut back, 3 bases at V and 9 bases at J, with 31 bases in the middle. CDR3 DNA sequence: TGCGCCAGCAGCTACGATTACAGGGGGCCTGCGGGAGGCCGAGGTGAGCAGTTCTTC. As protein: CASSYDYRGPAGGRGEQFF.

The rearrangement joins TRBV5-1 to TRBJ1-3; 8 positions agree with TRBD1. This CDR3 has 14 amino acids. V lost 5 bases, J lost 8 bases, and 9 bases stayed unmatched. The V gene's germline CDR1 is SGHRS and CDR2 YFSETQ. The CDR3 region is CASSKTTGAHTIYF. CDR3 nucleotides: TGCGCCAGCAGTAAGACGACAGGGGCCCACACCATATATTTT.

This clonotype was picked up many times. J is TRBJ1-2 and V is TRBV7-2, with D tentatively TRBD1 (5 bases). Germline V gene lookup returns CDR1 SGHTA and CDR2 FQGNSA. CDR3 length equals 14 residues. V shed 5 bases and J shed 6 bases, with 16 bases lying between them. The CDR3, as DNA: TGTGCCAGCAGCGAAAAGGGCGGGGCCCATGGCTACACCTTC. Encoded protein: CASSEKGGAHGYTF.

The V and J genes are TRBV19 and TRBJ2-2; 7 bases agree with TRBD1. V was pared by 2 bases and J by 3 bases, with 12 bases of the junction left unmatched. The CDR3 loop spans 18 amino acids. Germline CDR1 LNHDA, CDR2 SQIVND (reference sequence). The CDR3 DNA reads TGTGCCAGTAGTATAAGTTTGCTCCGACAGGGATACACCGGGGAGCTGTTTTTT. Translating gives CASSISLLRQGYTGELFF. The whole variable domain, remainder taken from reference TRBV19 and TRBJ2-2, is DGGITQSPKYLFRKEGQNVTLSCEQNLNHDAMYWYRQDPGQGLRLIYYSQIVNDFQKGDIAEGYSVSREKKESFPLTVTSAQKNPTAFYLCASSISLLRQGYTGELFFGEGSRLTVL.

The rearrangement joins TRBV2 to TRBJ2-3; D is perhaps TRBD1 or TRBD2 (5 bases each). The V end lost 10 bases, the J end lost 0 bases, and 11 bases lay between the germline ends. The CDR3 extends over 13 amino acids. Germline values: CDR1 SNHLY, CDR2 FYNNEI. In nucleotides, the CDR3 is TGTGCCACCCGGGACGGTAGCACAGATACGCAGTATTTT. Protein product: CATRDGSTDTQYF.

Concerning this clonotype itself: Possible read error: a much larger clone is one base away. The chain links TRBV5-1 to TRBJ2-2; tentatively, D is TRBD2 (5 bases). This CDR3 is 14 amino acids long. Per germline, CDR1 SGHRS and CDR2 YFSETQ. CDR3 DNA: TGCGCCAGCAGCTTGACCCAGACCACCGGGGAGCCGTTTTTT. Translation gives CASSLTQTTGEPFF.

This clonotype was recorded many times. This sequence joins TRBV28 and TRBJ2-7, with 10 bases aligning to TRBD1. The junction had 6 bases not matched to a gene; V was cut back by 5 bases and J by 5 bases. The germline gives CDR1 MDHEN, CDR2 SYDVKM. CDR3 size: 14 residues. CDR3 sequence (DNA): TGTGCCAGCAGTATCGGACAGGGGGGTGACGAGCAGTACTTC. It translates to CASSIGQGGDEQYF.

The V gene is TRBV20-1, the J gene TRBJ2-7; TRBD1 matches at 8 bases. Losses at the gene ends were 5 bases for V and 4 bases for J; bases not matched to a gene: 13. The CDR3 has 15 amino acids. CDR1 and CDR2 from the germline V gene are DFQATT and SNEGSKA (reference sequence). CDR3 protein: CSARSGQGSPYEQYF. CDR3 coding DNA: TGCAGTGCTCGGAGCGGACAGGGTAGTCCTTACGAGCAGTACTTC.

In its sample, this clonotype was seen many times. The chain's CDR3 is CASSGQGASGEQYF. The CDR3 coding sequence is TGTGCCAGCAGCGGACAGGGGGCGAGCGGCGAGCAGTACTTC. This chain joins TRBV6-1 and TRBJ2-7; 11 nucleotides align to TRBD1. Germline CDR1 MNHNS, CDR2 SASEGT. With 6 bases clipped from V and 6 bases from J, the junction kept 7 bases outside the gene matches. This CDR3 is built from 14 residues.

The V and J genes are TRBV7-9 and TRBJ1-4; D is perhaps TRBD1 (5 bases). The V and J ends lost 1 base and 8 bases respectively, with 17 bases between them. CDR3 length equals 16 residues. Germline V gene lookup returns CDR1 SEHNR and CDR2 FQNEAQ (reference sequence). The DNA for the CDR3 is TGTGCCAGCAGCTTAGAAGAGGCGAGTACAGGCGAAAAACTGTTTTTT. Its protein is CASSLEEASTGEKLFF. Supplemented by reference TRBV7-9 and TRBJ1-4, the full variable domain reads DTGVSQNPRHKITKRGQNVTFRCDPISEHNRLYWYRQTLGQGPEFLTYFQNEAQLEKSRLLSDRFSAERPKGSFSTLEIQRTEQGDSAMYLCASSLEEASTGEKLFFGSGTQLSVL.

The chain joins TRBV20-1 to TRBJ2-5; maybe TRBD2 (6 bases). Trimming stripped 6 bases from V and 3 bases from J, with 20 bases between. Germline CDR1 DFQATT, CDR2 SNEGSKA (reference sequence). The CDR3 has 15 amino acids. CDR3 nucleotide sequence: TGCAGTGCCCTCCCGACTGGGGGGAGGAAAGAGACCCAGTACTTC. This gives the protein CSALPTGGRKETQYF.

The chain links TRBV20-1 to TRBJ1-2; D is uncertain. The V end lost 3 bases, the J end lost 5 bases, and 13 bases lay between the germline ends. The length of the CDR3 is 13 residues. Germline lookup yields CDR1 DFQATT and CDR2 SNEGSKA (reference sequence). This CDR3 reads CSASSMQDYGYTF. CDR3 bases: TGCAGTGCTAGCTCCATGCAGGATTATGGCTACACCTTC.

This clonotype was seen ten or more times. The V call is TRBV28, the J call TRBJ1-1; D gene uncertain. Germline V gives CDR1 MDHEN, CDR2 SYDVKM. The CDR3 has 12 amino acids. V was pared by 2 bases and J by 11 bases, with 12 bases between. The CDR3 coding sequence is TGTGCCAGCAGTTTACCAGGAGGTGGGGCTTTCTTT. It specifies CASSLPGGGAFF. The whole variable domain, remainder taken from reference TRBV28 and TRBJ1-1, is DVKVTQSSRYLVKRTGEKVFLECVQDMDHENMFWYRQDPGLGLRLIYFSYDVKMKEKGDIPEGYSVSREKKERFSLILESASTNQTSMYLCASSLPGGGAFFGQGTRLTVV.

This clonotype was found many times. The chain employs TRBV28 and TRBJ1-4; 9 positions match TRBD1. Trimming removed 6 bases from V and 0 bases from J; junction bases left unmatched: 5. Germline values: CDR1 MDHEN, CDR2 SYDVKM. The CDR3 consists of 16 residues. DNA for the CDR3: TGTGCCAGCAGCCACGGACAGGGGCCAACTAATGAAAAACTGTTTTTT. Translated, it gives CASSHGQGPTNEKLFF.

This rearrangement joins TRBV5-5 to TRBJ2-2; D may be TRBD2 (6 bases). Between the trimmed V and J ends, which lost 4 bases and 7 bases, there was a span of 11 bases. This CDR3 contains 13 residues. Germline values: CDR1 SGHKS, CDR2 YYEKEE (reference sequence). The DNA of the CDR3 is TGTGCCAGCAGCGCTAGCGATAACGGGGAGCTGTTTTTT. Encoded protein: CASSASDNGELFF.

This clonotype has a handful of counts. The V and J genes are TRBV5-1 and TRBJ2-7; the match to TRBD2 covers 10 bases. The CDR3 totals 18 residues. Trimming took 2 bases from V and 2 from J; bases not matched to a gene: 13. The germline V gene encodes CDR1 SGHRS and CDR2 YFSETQ. CDR3 coding DNA: TGCGCCAGCAGCTTCCGGGGGAGCGGGAGGGCCAGGACCTACGAGCAGTACTTC. Its translation: CASSFRGSGRARTYEQYF.